These 11 T cell receptor beta chains originate from one sample sequenced in a study of T cells in Graves' hyperthyroidism and ophthalmopathy. The source material, RNA transcripts, was used to amplify TCR beta CDR3 regions. The HTBI set primed first-round TCR CDR3 RT-PCR. TCRdb called the multiplex PCR reads again in MiXCR, with one record for every CDR3 protein. This table holds a few hundred thousand distinct CDR3 sequences, about 15% found once. Material for sequencing was blood. These receptors came from a woman between 25 and 40 years old with Graves' ophthalmopathy.

V usage is TRBV20-1 and J usage is TRBJ2-3; TRBD1 might be the D (5 bases). The CDR3 runs 14 residues. The germline CDR1 and CDR2 sequences are DFQATT and SNEGSKA (reference sequence). V gave up 3 bases and J gave up 3 bases, with 13 bases separating them. The CDR3 coding sequence is TGCAGTGCTAGCGTAGGGGTGATGACAGATACGCAGTATTTT. It is translated as CSASVGVMTDTQYF.

The table lists this clonotype with a few counts. The rearrangement links TRBV27 to TRBJ2-1; TRBD2 matches 7 bases. The trim removed 1 base at V and 1 base at J, leaving 4 bases unmatched. Germline assignment: CDR1 MNHEY and CDR2 SMNVEV (reference sequence). CDR3 length: 16 amino acids. CDR3 residues: CASSLYNSGSYNEQFF. In nucleotides, the CDR3 is TGTGCCAGCAGTTTATATAATAGCGGGTCCTACAATGAGCAGTTCTTC.

In its sample, this clonotype was seen a few times. The chain is built from TRBV27 and TRBJ2-7; TRBD1 aligns across 8 bases. CDR1 is MNHEY and CDR2 is SMNVEV in the germline V gene (reference sequence). Losses at the gene ends were 8 bases for V and 0 bases for J; bases not matched to a gene: 6. The CDR3 sequence is 14 residues long. CDR3 amino acids: CASWEQGGSYEQYF. The CDR3 DNA is TGTGCCAGCTGGGAACAGGGGGGCTCCTACGAGCAGTACTTC.

CDR3 coding DNA: TGTGCCAGCAGCCTCTACCTACTATCCGAGCAGTACTTC. Amino acids: CASSLYLLSEQYF. The chain links TRBV7-2 to TRBJ2-7, with D uncertain. This CDR3 has 13 residues. Germline CDR1 and CDR2: SGHTA and FQGNSA. The ends were cut back, 5 bases at V and 6 bases at J, with 14 bases in the middle.

The chain joins TRBV10-3 to TRBJ2-7, with D possibly being TRBD1 (6 bases). V was pared by 6 bases and J by 0 bases, with 9 bases between. The CDR3 sequence is 13 residues long. Germline V gene lookup returns CDR1 ENHRY and CDR2 SYGVKD. DNA of the CDR3: TGTGCCATCAGCATGACAGGCTCCTACGAGCAGTACTTC. The encoded protein is CAISMTGSYEQYF.

This clonotype was counted at least ten times. The chain uses TRBV6-1 and TRBJ2-7, with 11 bases lining up with TRBD2. CDR3 length equals 14 residues. After removal of 4 bases from V and 3 bases from J, the junction contained 2 bases not matched to a gene. The germline V gene has CDR1 MNHNS and CDR2 SASEGT. The CDR3 here is CASSATSGSYEQYF. CDR3 in DNA: TGTGCCAGCAGTGCCACTAGCGGGAGCTACGAGCAGTACTTC.

A few counts support this clonotype. The chain is built from TRBV20-1 and TRBJ2-5, with 7 bases identical to TRBD2. CDR1 DFQATT and CDR2 SNEGSKA come from the germline V gene (reference sequence). Trimming removed 3 bases from V and 9 bases from J; junction bases left unmatched: 10. This CDR3 has 13 amino acids. CDR3 sequence (DNA): TGCAGTGCTAGGAGGGCTAGCGGCACCCCCCAGTACTTC. Its translation is CSARRASGTPQYF.

This clonotype was detected only a few times. The chain uses TRBV28 and TRBJ2-2; 11 bases are a match to TRBD2. Trimming at V came to 8 bases and at J to 4 bases, leaving 6 bases not matched to a gene. In germline, CDR1 is MDHEN, CDR2 SYDVKM. This CDR3 contains 15 residues. The CDR3 DNA is TGTGCCAGCCTTTTAGCGGGAGGGCCCACCGGGGAGCTGTTTTTT. It specifies CASLLAGGPTGELFF.

The V and J genes are TRBV6-2 or TRBV6-3 and TRBJ2-7, with 9 bases identical to TRBD1. Per the germline V gene, CDR1 is MNHEY and CDR2 is SVGEGT. This CDR3 contains 14 residues. The V gene end was trimmed by 7 bases and the J gene end by 1 base; junction bases not matched to a gene: 5. The CDR3 bases are TGTGCCAGCAATGAGGGGACAGGGTCCTACGAGCAGTACTTC. As protein: CASNEGTGSYEQYF.

The V gene is TRBV5-5, the J gene TRBJ2-7; D unresolved. Per the germline V gene, CDR1 is SGHKS and CDR2 is YYEKEE (reference sequence). Trimming cost V 5 bases and J 2 bases, with 11 bases left between them. There are 13 residues in the CDR3. CDR3: CASSPLATYEQYF. The CDR3 DNA follows: TGTGCCAGCAGTCCCTTGGCAACCTACGAGCAGTACTTC.

Concerning this clonotype itself: A much larger clone differs from this one at a single base, so this may be a read error. This chain links TRBV11-2 with TRBJ2-5; D is unresolved. V was shortened by 2 bases and J by 13 bases, with 17 bases between the two germline ends. This CDR3 has 13 residues. Germline V gives CDR1 SGHAT, CDR2 FQNNGV. The DNA of the CDR3 is TGTGCCAGCAGCTTATACCCCAGTTTGGGAAGGTACTTC. Protein sequence: CASSLYPSLGRYF.